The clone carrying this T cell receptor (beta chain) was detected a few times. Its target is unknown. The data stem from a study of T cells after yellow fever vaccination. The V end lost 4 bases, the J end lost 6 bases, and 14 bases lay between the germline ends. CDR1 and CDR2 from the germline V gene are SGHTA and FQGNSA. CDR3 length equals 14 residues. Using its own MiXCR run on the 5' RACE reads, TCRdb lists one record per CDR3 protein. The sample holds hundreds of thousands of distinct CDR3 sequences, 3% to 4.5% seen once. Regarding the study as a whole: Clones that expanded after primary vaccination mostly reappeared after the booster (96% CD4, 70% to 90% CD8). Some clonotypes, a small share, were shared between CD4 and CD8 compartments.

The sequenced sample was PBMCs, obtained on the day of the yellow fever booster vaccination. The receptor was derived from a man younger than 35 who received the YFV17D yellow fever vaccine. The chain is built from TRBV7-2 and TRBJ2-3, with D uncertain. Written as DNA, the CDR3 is TGTGCCAGCAGCTCCGGACCGGCTAAGGATACGCAGTATTTT. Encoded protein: CASSSGPAKDTQYF.